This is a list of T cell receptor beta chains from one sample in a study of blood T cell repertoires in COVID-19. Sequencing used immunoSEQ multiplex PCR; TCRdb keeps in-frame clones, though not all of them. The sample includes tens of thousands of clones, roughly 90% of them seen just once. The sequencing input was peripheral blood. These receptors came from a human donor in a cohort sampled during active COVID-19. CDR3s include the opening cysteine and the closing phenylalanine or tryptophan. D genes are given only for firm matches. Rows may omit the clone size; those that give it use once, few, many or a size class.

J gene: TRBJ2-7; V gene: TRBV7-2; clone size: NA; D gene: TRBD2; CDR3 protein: CASSPRLAGAYEQYF; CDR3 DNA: TGTGCCAGCAGCCCAAGACTAGCGGGAGCTTACGAGCAGTACTTC
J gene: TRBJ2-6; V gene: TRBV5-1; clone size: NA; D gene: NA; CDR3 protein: CASGANTGANVLTF; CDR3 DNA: TGCGCCAGCGGGGCGAATACTGGGGCCAACGTCCTGACTTTC
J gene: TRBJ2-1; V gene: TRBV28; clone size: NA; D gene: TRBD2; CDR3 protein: CASRRTSGRSSYNEQFF; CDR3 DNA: TGTGCCAGCAGACGGACTAGCGGGAGGAGCTCCTACAATGAGCAGTTCTTC
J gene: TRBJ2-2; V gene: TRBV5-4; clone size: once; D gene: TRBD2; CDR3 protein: CASSLSGTTGTGELFF; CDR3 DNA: TGTGCCAGCAGCTTAAGCGGGACCACGGGCACCGGGGAGCTGTTTTTT
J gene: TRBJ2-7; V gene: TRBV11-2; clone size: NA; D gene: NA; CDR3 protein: CASSLERGLGLEQYF; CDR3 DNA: TGTGCCAGCAGCTTAGAGCGGGGACTTGGTCTCGAGCAGTACTTC
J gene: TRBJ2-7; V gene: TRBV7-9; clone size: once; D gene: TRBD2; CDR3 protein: CASSLVSGAPYEQYF; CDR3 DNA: TGTGCCAGCAGCTTGGTCAGCGGGGCCCCCTACGAGCAGTACTTC
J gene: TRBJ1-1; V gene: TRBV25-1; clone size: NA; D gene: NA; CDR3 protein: CASSEFGGDAFF; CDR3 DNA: TGTGCCAGCAGTGAATTCGGGGGGGACGCTTTCTTT
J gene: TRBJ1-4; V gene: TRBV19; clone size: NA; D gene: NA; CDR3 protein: CASHQDPTNEKLFF; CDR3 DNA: TGTGCCAGTCATCAGGATCCAACTAATGAAAAACTGTTTTTT
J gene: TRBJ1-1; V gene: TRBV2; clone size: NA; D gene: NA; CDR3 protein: CASSGGRNTEAFF; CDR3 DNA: TGTGCCAGCAGTGGAGGGAGAAACACTGAAGCTTTCTTT
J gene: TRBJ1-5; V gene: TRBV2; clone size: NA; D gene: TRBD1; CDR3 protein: CASRVGTGGNQPQHF; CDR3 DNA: TGTGCCAGCAGAGTAGGGACAGGAGGCAATCAGCCCCAGCATTTT
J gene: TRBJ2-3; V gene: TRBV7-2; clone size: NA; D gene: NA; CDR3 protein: CASSLNTVSTDTQYF; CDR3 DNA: TGTGCCAGCAGCTTAAATACAGTCAGCACAGATACGCAGTATTTT
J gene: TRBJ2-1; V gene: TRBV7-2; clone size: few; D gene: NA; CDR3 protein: CASSLVQDNEQFF; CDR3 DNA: TGTGCCAGCAGCTTAGTACAGGACAATGAGCAGTTCTTC
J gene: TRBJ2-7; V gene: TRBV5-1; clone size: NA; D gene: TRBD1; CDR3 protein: CASSLVLRKRPGQVYEQYF; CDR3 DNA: TGCGCCAGCAGCTTGGTGCTTCGAAAACGACCAGGACAGGTCTACGAGCAGTACTTC
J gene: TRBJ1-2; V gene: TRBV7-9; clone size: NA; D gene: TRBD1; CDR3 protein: CASSVSGTDAYGYTF; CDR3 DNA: TGTGCCAGCAGCGTTTCCGGGACAGATGCCTATGGCTACACCTTC
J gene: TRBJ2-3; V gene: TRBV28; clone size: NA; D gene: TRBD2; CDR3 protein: CASSFGGLAGDLSTDTQYF; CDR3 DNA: TGTGCCAGCAGTTTTGGAGGACTAGCGGGAGACCTAAGCACAGATACGCAGTATTTT
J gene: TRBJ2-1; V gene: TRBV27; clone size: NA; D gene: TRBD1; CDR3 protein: CASSLVDRGGVVQFF; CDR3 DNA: TGTGCCAGCAGTTTGGTGGACAGGGGCGGTGTCGTGCAGTTCTTC
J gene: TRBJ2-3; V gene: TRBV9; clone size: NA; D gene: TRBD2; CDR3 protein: CASSPRAMASGLTDTQYF; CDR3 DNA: TGTGCCAGCAGCCCTCGTGCGATGGCTAGCGGCCTCACAGATACGCAGTATTTT
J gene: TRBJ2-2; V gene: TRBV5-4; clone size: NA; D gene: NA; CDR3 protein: CASSLSQGRTGELFF; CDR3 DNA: TGTGCCAGCAGCTTGTCCCAGGGTCGAACCGGGGAGCTGTTTTTT
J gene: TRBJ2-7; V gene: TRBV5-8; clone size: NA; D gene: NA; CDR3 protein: CASSLEGLAKEEQYF; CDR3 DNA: TGTGCCAGCAGCTTGGAAGGTCTAGCAAAAGAGGAGCAGTACTTC
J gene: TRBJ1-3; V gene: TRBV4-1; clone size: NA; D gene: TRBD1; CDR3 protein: CASSQAGTARNFRLSGNTIYF; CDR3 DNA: TGCGCCAGCAGCCAAGCCGGGACAGCGCGGAATTTTAGGCTCTCTGGAAACACCATATATTTT